The clone carrying this T cell receptor beta chain was detected ten times or more. Antigen: not known. With V trimmed by 7 bases and J by 3 bases, 8 bases remained unmatched. This CDR3 is built from 14 residues. From germline, CDR1 is SGDLS and CDR2 YYNGEE. The sample belongs to a study of CD8 T cells in ankylosing spondylitis. Using its own MiXCR run on the 5' RACE reads, TCRdb lists one record per CDR3 protein. This table holds 10,000 to 15,000 distinct CDR3 sequences, approximately 2.5% found once. Study-wide findings and caveats: Reported data indicate significant enrichment of disease-linked clones within matched ankylosing spondylitis synovial fluid. In the blood and synovial fluid of reactive arthritis, some motif variants had been previously reported.

The source material was blood, either unsorted or a sorted T cell fraction (not recorded which). The TCR sequence derives from a male donor with ankylosing spondylitis or in good health (not recorded which). This chain joins TRBV9 and TRBJ2-5, with 8 bases matching TRBD2. The CDR3 loop reads CASSRTSNEETQYF. DNA of the CDR3: TGTGCCAGCTCAAGGACTAGCAATGAAGAGACCCAGTACTTC.